This T cell receptor (beta chain) was observed in a study of T cells after yellow fever vaccination. Study-wide points: Reappearance after the booster was observed for most primary-vaccination clones (roughly 97% CD4, over 75% CD8).

V was clipped by 2 bases and J by 8 bases; unmatched bases: 7. The germline V gene has CDR1 SGHVS and CDR2 FNYEAQ. The CDR3 is 15 residues long. UMIs and a universal primer site were added when TCR cDNA was made by 5'RACE template switching. TCRdb redid the calling of the 5' RACE reads with MiXCR, one entry per CDR3 protein. The table has about 330,000 distinct CDR3 sequences, 8.1% seen once; the top ten hold approximately 18%. This clonotype was counted between two and nine times. Its antigen is as yet unknown. The sample consisted of PBMCs, taken about 49 days after the first yellow fever vaccination. The clonotype was recovered from a man aged 18 to 30 who received the YFV17D yellow fever vaccine. The chain uses TRBV7-6 and TRBJ2-1; 9 positions match TRBD2. The CDR3 region is CASSLWGGGADEQFF. The CDR3 region has the DNA TGTGCCAGCAGCTTATGGGGCGGGGGGGCCGATGAGCAGTTCTTC.